This passage covers 10 T cell receptor beta chains from one sample sequenced in a study of post-analysis software for immune sequencing data. TCR beta cDNA libraries included unique molecular identifiers. TCRdb independently ran MiXCR on the PCR reads; one entry per CDR3 protein. The sample yields 700,000 to 800,000 distinct CDR3 sequences, 25% to 30% seen once. Their specific antigens are unknown. Study results and limitations: Comparison of patients with controls showed four or five TRBV segments more frequent in patients, TRBV5-6, TRBV5-1 and TRBV20-1 among them.

The sample taken for sequencing was blood. The origin of the receptors is a girl aged 5-17 years with multiple sclerosis.

This clonotype showed up just a few times. The chain recombines TRBV12-3 or TRBV12-4 with TRBJ2-5; D possibly matches TRBD1 or TRBD2 (5 bases each). Trimming removed 7 bases from V and 7 bases from J, with 13 bases in between. This CDR3 spans 12 amino acids. CDR3 in DNA: TGTGCCAGCACCACCGATGGGGGGACCCAGTACTTC. It translates to CASTTDGGTQYF.

The chain combines TRBV5-1 with TRBJ2-3; 8 bases are a match to TRBD1. The ends lost 3 bases at V and 2 bases at J; junction bases unmatched: 5. The length of the CDR3 is 15 residues. Per germline, CDR1 SGHRS and CDR2 YFSETQ. As DNA, the CDR3 is TGCGCCAGCAGCTCCTCGGGACAGGTCACAGATACGCAGTATTTT. Residues: CASSSSGQVTDTQYF.

J is TRBJ2-6 and V is TRBV6-2 or TRBV6-3; a weak D match, TRBD2 (6 bases). Germline lookup yields CDR1 MNHEY and CDR2 SVGEGT. The CDR3 contains 15 residues. V was clipped by 6 bases and J by 2 bases, with 11 bases between them. The CDR3 bases are TGTGCCAGCAGCCGACCGGGGGCTGGGGCCAACGTCCTGACTTTC. Translated, it gives CASSRPGAGANVLTF.

This clonotype was found a few times. The chain couples TRBV20-1 to TRBJ2-1; the match to TRBD2 covers 10 bases. The V segment lost 1 base and the J segment 7 bases; nucleotides outside the gene matches: 10. This CDR3 has 16 residues. The V gene's germline CDR1 is DFQATT and CDR2 SNEGSKA (reference sequence). For the CDR3, the DNA is TGCAGTGCTAGAGTTGCGGCTAGCGGGAGTAGGAATGAGCAGTTCTTC. Translated, it gives CSARVAASGSRNEQFF.

A few counts support this clonotype. The chain employs TRBV5-1 and TRBJ1-1; a weak D match, TRBD1 (6 bases). With 4 bases removed from V and 6 bases from J, the gap between germline ends came to 13 bases. Per germline, CDR1 SGHRS and CDR2 YFSETQ. The CDR3 covers 13 residues. The chain's CDR3 is CASSAQGLAEAFF. CDR3 nucleotides: TGCGCCAGCAGCGCACAGGGTCTGGCTGAAGCTTTCTTT.

This clonotype was counted between two and nine times. This chain connects TRBV28 to TRBJ2-7; the match to TRBD2 covers 9 bases. This CDR3 has 16 amino acids. Germline CDR1 and CDR2: MDHEN and SYDVKM. V lost 3 bases to trimming and J lost 6 bases; unmatched junction nucleotides: 12. The CDR3 DNA reads TGTGCCAGCAGTTTCCCCCTGGGACTAGCCGATTCCGAGCAGTACTTC. This codes for CASSFPLGLADSEQYF. Full variable domain (rest looked up from reference TRBV28 and TRBJ2-7): DVKVTQSSRYLVKRTGEKVFLECVQDMDHENMFWYRQDPGLGLRLIYFSYDVKMKEKGDIPEGYSVSREKKERFSLILESASTNQTSMYLCASSFPLGLADSEQYFGPGTRLTVT.

This chain joins TRBV29-1 and TRBJ2-1, with D perhaps TRBD1 (8 bases). The J call may be faulty, since TRBJ2-7 better matches the DNA end. CDR1 is SQVTM, CDR2 ANQGSEA, per germline. This CDR3 is built from 17 residues. CDR3 DNA: TGCAGCGTTGAAGGGGGAGGGACAGGCGACGCCTACAATGAGCAGTACTTC. Translated: CSVEGGGTGDAYNEQYF.

Here the CDR3 reads CASSLGESIDEQYF. CDR3 in DNA: TGTGCCAGCAGTTTAGGGGAGTCCATCGACGAGCAGTACTTC. V is TRBV12-3 or TRBV12-4 and J is TRBJ2-7, with D maybe TRBD2 (5 bases). V gave up 1 base and J gave up 5 bases, with 12 bases separating them. The CDR3 has 14 residues.

This chain links TRBV20-1 with TRBJ2-7; 7 nucleotides line up with TRBD1. The CDR3 sequence is 12 residues long. CDR1 is DFQATT, CDR2 SNEGSKA, per germline (reference sequence). The CDR3 region is CSAIRDSYEQYF. CDR3 DNA sequence: TGCAGCGCGATCCGGGACAGCTACGAGCAGTACTTC.

This clonotype has at least ten counts. The chain recombines TRBV6-6 with TRBJ2-3, with 8 bases lining up with TRBD1. Germline lookup yields CDR1 MNHNY and CDR2 SVGAGI (reference sequence). The CDR3 is 13 residues long. After removal of 6 bases from V and 3 bases from J, the junction contained 2 bases not matched to a gene. CDR3 residues: CASSGQGTDTQYF. CDR3 DNA: TGTGCCAGCAGCGGACAGGGAACAGATACGCAGTATTTT.